The 20 T cell receptor beta chains listed next were all sequenced from one sample in a study of response to subunit inactivated influenza vaccine. TCRdb fed the RT-PCR reads into MiXCR, producing one record per CDR3 protein. The sample records about 620,000 distinct CDR3 sequences, about 11% being singletons. These sequences were also reported in another study, on T cells expressing NK-cell markers. Turning to that study: The authors generated TCR beta cDNA through 5'RACE template switching with UMIs.

This material consisted of PBMCs from blood, taken on the day of vaccination. Every receptor here comes from a man over 45 who received an inactivated influenza vaccine.

The J gene is TRBJ2-7, the V gene TRBV20-1; 7 bases are a match to TRBD2. CDR1 is DFQATT, CDR2 SNEGSKA, per germline (reference sequence). The CDR3 length is 15 residues. J gave up 2 bases and V 1 base, and 8 bases lay outside the gene matches. CDR3 amino acids: CSARGMGRDAYEQYF. In DNA form, the CDR3 reads TGCAGTGCTAGAGGGATGGGGAGGGACGCCTACGAGCAGTACTTC.

Turning to this clonotype: As the CDR3 is not closed by the conserved phenylalanine or tryptophan, this likely results from a read error. The V call is TRBV6-2 or TRBV6-3, the J call TRBJ2-7; TRBD1 matches at 8 bases. The CDR3 has 13 residues. The V gene's germline CDR1 is MNHEY and CDR2 SVGEGT. V dropped 6 bases and J dropped 3; count of bases not matched to a gene: 4. CDR3 region: CASRGQGIYEQYL. The DNA for the CDR3 is TGTGCCAGCAGAGGACAGGGAATCTACGAGCAGTACCTC.

This chain connects TRBV29-1 to TRBJ2-5, with 10 bases lining up with TRBD1. This CDR3 has 14 amino acids. The junction had 4 bases not matched to a gene; V was cut back by 4 bases and J by 2 bases. Germline-derived CDR1 and CDR2 are SQVTM and ANQGSEA. The CDR3 here is CSVGTGGRQETQYF. CDR3 bases: TGCAGCGTTGGGACAGGGGGTCGGCAAGAGACCCAGTACTTC.

This clonotype was recorded a few times. This chain joins TRBV6-2 or TRBV6-3 and TRBJ2-2, with 8 positions matching TRBD1. In germline, CDR1 is MNHEY, CDR2 SVGEGT. Unmatched junction bases numbered 6, after V lost 2 bases and J lost 4 bases. The CDR3 extends over 16 amino acids. CDR3 in DNA: TGTGCCAGCAGTTACCAGCGACAGGGGTCCACCGGGGAGCTGTTTTTT. Amino acids: CASSYQRQGSTGELFF.

The J gene is TRBJ2-5, the V gene TRBV5-6; D not certain. Germline V lookup: CDR1 SGHDT, CDR2 YYEEEE. The CDR3 sequence is 13 residues long. V lost 1 base, J lost 2 bases, and 6 bases lay in between. The CDR3 region is CASSLWPQETQYF. In DNA, the CDR3 is TGTGCCAGCAGCTTGTGGCCGCAAGAGACCCAGTACTTC.

The chain couples TRBV5-5 to TRBJ1-6, with a tentative D call TRBD1 (6 bases). CDR3 length: 16 amino acids. CDR1 is SGHKS, CDR2 YYEKEE, per germline (reference sequence). The V end was cut by 1 base, the J end by 9 bases, with 17 bases between. The CDR3 protein is CASSLREQGGGSPLHF. The CDR3 DNA reads as TGTGCCAGCAGCTTGCGGGAACAGGGAGGCGGTTCACCCCTCCACTTT.

This clonotype was seen a handful of times. The rearrangement links TRBV20-1 to TRBJ2-5; D might be TRBD1 (6 bases). The V gene's germline CDR1 is DFQATT and CDR2 SNEGSKA (reference sequence). With 6 bases removed from V and 13 bases from J, the gap between germline ends came to 33 bases. CDR3 length: 16 residues. The CDR3 nucleotides read TGCAGTGCCCCGCCGAAGGTGGTCGGACAGTTCCCCAATCCGTACTTC. This codes for CSAPPKVVGQFPNPYF.

The chain links TRBV30 to TRBJ2-3; D assignment may be TRBD1 or TRBD2 (5 bases each). CDR1 GTSNPN and CDR2 SVGIG come from the germline V gene (reference sequence). The CDR3 is 13 residues long. Trimming shortened V by 3 bases and J by 10 bases, and 17 bases separated the two germline ends. The CDR3 loop is CAWSPGSGASQYF. CDR3 nucleotide sequence: TGTGCCTGGAGCCCGGGGTCCGGGGCCTCGCAGTATTTT.

This clonotype was seen a few times. This rearrangement joins TRBV7-2 to TRBJ2-1; D may be TRBD1 (6 bases). V lost 3 bases to trimming and J lost 1 base, with 7 bases between them. Looked up from germline, CDR1 is SGHTA and CDR2 is FQGNSA. This CDR3 comprises 14 residues. In DNA form, the CDR3 reads TGTGCCAGCAGCTTTGACAGGTCCTACAATGAGCAGTTCTTC. Protein product: CASSFDRSYNEQFF.

The rearrangement links TRBV12-3 or TRBV12-4 to TRBJ2-3; 9 nucleotides match TRBD1. Unmatched junction bases numbered 4, after V lost 4 bases and J lost 2 bases. The CDR3 consists of 15 residues. CDR3 protein: CASSWDRVNTDTQYF. DNA of the CDR3: TGTGCCAGCAGTTGGGACAGGGTCAACACAGATACGCAGTATTTT.

The chain combines TRBV12-3 or TRBV12-4 with TRBJ2-3, with D perhaps TRBD1 (6 bases). Trimming shortened V by 6 bases and J by 0 bases, and 16 bases separated the two germline ends. This CDR3 has 16 residues. As DNA, the CDR3 is TGTGCCAGCAGCCACCAGGGGTTACACAGCACAGATACGCAGTATTTT. Protein product: CASSHQGLHSTDTQYF.

V usage is TRBV5-1 and J usage is TRBJ2-2, with D uncertain. Looked up from germline, CDR1 is SGHRS and CDR2 is YFSETQ. V was clipped by 1 base and J by 0 bases, with 7 bases between them. The CDR3 has 15 residues. CDR3 bases: TGCGCCAGCAGCTTGCGGCGAGCGAACACCGGGGAGCTGTTTTTT. Translating it yields CASSLRRANTGELFF.

This rearrangement joins TRBV14 to TRBJ2-7, with D possibly TRBD2 on 6 matching bases. The CDR3 runs 15 residues. Trimming removed 4 bases at V and 3 bases at J, with 16 bases between. Per germline, CDR1 SGHDN and CDR2 FVKESK. DNA of the CDR3: TGTGCCAGCAGCCGAAGGAGTGGAGGGGACTACGAGCAGTACTTC. This codes for CASSRRSGGDYEQYF.

This clonotype came up many times. This chain connects TRBV12-3 or TRBV12-4 to TRBJ2-5; 9 positions match TRBD2. J gave up 2 bases and V 7 bases, and 5 bases lay outside the gene matches. The CDR3 is 14 residues long. The CDR3 sequence: CASISSGEQETQYF. Written as DNA, the CDR3 is TGTGCCAGCATTTCTAGCGGGGAACAAGAGACCCAGTACTTC.

In nucleotides, the CDR3 is TGTGCCAGCAGCCGCGACCGGGCCTCACTCTACGAGCAGTACTTC. It yields the protein CASSRDRASLYEQYF. The V and J genes are TRBV7-2 and TRBJ2-7; D is undetermined. The germline gives CDR1 SGHTA, CDR2 FQGNSA. There are 15 residues in the CDR3. V was trimmed by 5 bases and J by 3 bases, leaving 17 bases between them.

The table lists this clonotype with many counts. The genes are TRBV12-3 or TRBV12-4 and TRBJ2-1, with 9 bases identical to TRBD2. V shed 3 bases, J shed 4 bases, and the junction held 4 bases outside the gene matches. The CDR3 spans 15 residues. Here the CDR3 reads CASSLGGLAYNEQFF. In DNA form, the CDR3 reads TGTGCCAGCAGTTTGGGGGGACTAGCTTACAATGAGCAGTTCTTC.

The J gene is TRBJ2-2, the V gene TRBV5-1, with a possible D match to TRBD2 (5 bases). The CDR3 covers 15 residues. V shed 2 bases and J shed 5 bases, with 13 bases lying between them. Germline-derived CDR1 and CDR2 are SGHRS and YFSETQ. In DNA, the CDR3 is TGCGCCAGCAGCTTCCCAGAGGACTCGACCGGGGAGCTGTTTTTT. This encodes CASSFPEDSTGELFF. The whole variable domain, filled in from reference TRBV5-1 and TRBJ2-2, reads KAGVTQTPRYLIKTRGQQVTLSCSPISGHRSVSWYQQTPGQGLQFLFEYFSETQRNKGNFPGRFSGRQFSNSRSEMNVSTLELGDSALYLCASSFPEDSTGELFFGEGSRLTVL.

This clonotype has ten or more counts. V is TRBV29-1 and J is TRBJ2-5, with unresolved D. With 5 bases removed from V and 1 base from J, the gap between germline ends came to 5 bases. CDR3 length: 11 amino acids. Germline CDR1 SQVTM, CDR2 ANQGSEA. DNA for the CDR3: TGCAGCGTTTCTTTCCAAGAGACCCAGTACTTC. It specifies CSVSFQETQYF.

This chain uses TRBV28 with TRBJ2-1; 9 bases are shared with TRBD2. CDR1 is MDHEN, CDR2 SYDVKM, per germline. The junction had 5 bases not matched to a gene; V was cut back by 2 bases and J by 3 bases. This CDR3 is built from 16 residues. This chain's CDR3 is CASSLRLADNYNEQFF. The CDR3 DNA sequence: TGTGCCAGCAGTTTAAGACTAGCGGATAACTACAATGAGCAGTTCTTC.

The chain carries TRBV5-6 and TRBJ2-5, with D tentatively TRBD1 (6 bases). The CDR3 contains 15 residues. Trimming pared 3 bases from V and 3 bases from J, leaving 15 bases between. The germline V gene has CDR1 SGHDT and CDR2 YYEEEE. The CDR3 DNA follows: TGTGCCAGCAGCTGGGGACCTGCAGGGGAAGAGACCCAGTACTTC. This codes for CASSWGPAGEETQYF.